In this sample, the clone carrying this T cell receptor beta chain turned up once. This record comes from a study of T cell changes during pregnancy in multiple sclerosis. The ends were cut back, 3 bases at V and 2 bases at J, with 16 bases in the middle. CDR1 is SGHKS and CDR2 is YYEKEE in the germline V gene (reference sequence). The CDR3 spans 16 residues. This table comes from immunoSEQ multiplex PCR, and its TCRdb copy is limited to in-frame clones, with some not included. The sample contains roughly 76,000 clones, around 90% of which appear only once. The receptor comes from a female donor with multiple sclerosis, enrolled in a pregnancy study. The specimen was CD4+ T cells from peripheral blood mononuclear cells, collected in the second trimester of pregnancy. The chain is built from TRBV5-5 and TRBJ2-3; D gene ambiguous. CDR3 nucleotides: TGTGCCAGCAGCTCCAGGATAACGGTGGTCACAGATACGCAGTATTTT. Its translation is CASSSRITVVTDTQYF.